This T cell receptor (beta chain) derives from a study of blood T cells in healthy people across ages. Findings of the study overall: Per million T cells, TCR beta diversity dropped roughly linearly as age increased. Nothing was known about donor CMV status, and this possibly confounded expanded clonotype changes. Diversity was higher, and naive CD4+ cells more numerous, in long-lived donors than in aged donors.

Looked up from germline, CDR1 is LGHNA and CDR2 is YSLEER. V was shortened by 4 bases and J by 5 bases, with 11 bases between the two germline ends. This CDR3 spans 13 amino acids. A J-beta primer mix and a sample-barcoded 5' primer were used in a second PCR of about 7 to 12 cycles. TCRdb re-analysed the 5' RACE reads in MiXCR, keeping a single row per CDR3 protein. Of some 1.8 million distinct CDR3 sequences listed, around 42% are singletons. For this clonotype: Its matching antigen is unknown.

The sample comprised blood. The clonotype comes from a human donor in good health. The V gene is TRBV4-3, the J gene TRBJ2-5, with a possible D match to TRBD1 (5 bases). The CDR3 DNA sequence: TGCGCCAGCAGCCGAAACAAGGGGGAGACCCAGTACTTC. Translation gives CASSRNKGETQYF.